What follows describes a single T cell receptor (beta chain). What it recognizes is unknown. Donors likely had unrecorded immune exposures despite being nominally healthy when sampled. This sample stems from a study of cytomegalovirus exposure and HLA in healthy donors. Findings of the study overall: The study designated around 150 TCR beta chains cytomegalovirus-associated.

Germline V gene sequence: CDR1 LGHNA, CDR2 YNFKEQ. V was clipped by 1 base and J by 3 bases; unmatched bases: 5. The CDR3 totals 16 residues. The primer mix had 60 Vbeta and 13 Jbeta primers. The method was immunoSEQ multiplex PCR; TCRdb's version includes in-frame clones alone and lacks a portion of them. Among some 90,000 clones listed, approximately 71% were seen once. Specimen: PBMCs. The sequence came from a man in his fifties or sixties in good health and CMV-seronegative. The chain uses TRBV4-2 and TRBJ1-2, with 10 positions matching TRBD1. DNA for the CDR3: TGTGCCAGCAGCCAAGTGACAGGGGGCCTCTACTATGGCTACACCTTC. Amino acids: CASSQVTGGLYYGYTF.